Included here is one TCR beta chain sequence, with context. This clone was recorded a few times. No cognate antigen has been identified for it. Qualities for individual bases were not recorded, and no much larger clone is one base off. The CDR3 runs 14 residues from the cysteine to the phenylalanine. Only the CDR3 region is kept as DNA, spanning 42 bases read in frame from base 1. As encoded in the germline V gene, CDR1 is MGHDK while CDR2 is SYGVNS. Relative to germline, V is missing 2 bases and J is missing 4 bases, with 4 bases of the junction outside any gene match. The data were taken from a study of OX40 agonist ivuxolimab in advanced cancers. At the level of the whole study: Ivuxolimab was a fully human IgG2 agonistic monoclonal antibody targeting the costimulatory receptor OX40 (CD134). Intravenous ivuxolimab was administered to patients every 2 weeks at six dose levels: 0.01, 0.1, 0.3, 1.5, 3 and 10 mg/kg. Of the roughly 50 dose-escalation patients, hepatocellular carcinoma was present in approximately 20, melanoma in around 15, renal cell carcinoma in 9 and head and neck cancer in 9. The dose-escalation cohort was around 83% male with a mean age of approximately 59 years, ranging from about 20 to 80. Patients were allowed to have had prior anti-PD-1, anti-PD-L1 or anti-CTLA-4 therapy, and 30% to 50% of the dose-escalation patients had previously received checkpoint inhibitors. Partial responses occurred in three dose-escalation patients, of whom one had hepatocellular carcinoma and two had cutaneous melanoma. The purpose of peripheral TCRbeta sequencing was to test whether ivuxolimab changed TCR sequence diversity and led to clonal T-cell expansion. The paper describes the monotherapy dose-escalation part (N of about 50 patients) of the phase I trial of ivuxolimab. What the study reported, not specific to this receptor: Low levels of normalized T-cell clonal expansion were also shown by some nonresponding patients. The antigen specificity of the peripheral T cells that underwent clonal expansion was not determined. After ivuxolimab, expanded clones were on average more numerous among CD8+ T cells than among CD4+ T cells. Clonal expansion of both CD4+ and CD8+ blood T cells was observed from baseline to week 6 at doses 0.1 to 3.0 mg/kg. In the 0.1-3.0 mg/kg groups, partial responders were among the patients with the lowest normalized peripheral clonal expansion, particularly in CD8+ T cells.

For sequencing of the TCRbeta CDR3 region, genomic DNA was extracted from the sorted cells. The immunoSEQ Assay was used to sequence the TCRbeta CDR3 regions. This immuneACCESS table, as held by TCRdb, lists in-frame sequences with V and J called but not all clones. Of the missing ones, under half trace to an unresolved V gene in checked studies; the others have no known cause. Recorded for this sample are approximately 40,000 clones; about 88% of them occurred a single time. The ten largest clones add up to over 10% of the sample. The trial excluded patients who had a history of autoimmune disease or who were on systemic immunosuppression. In every dose cohort, peripheral blood was drawn for TCR sequencing at baseline, cycle 4 day 1, and cycle 7 day 1. Samples were obtained from an open-label, multicenter, first-in-human phase I dose-escalation trial of ivuxolimab. Adults with locally advanced or metastatic melanoma, renal cell carcinoma, hepatocellular carcinoma or head and neck squamous cell carcinoma were enrolled in the trial. Before TCR sequencing, CD4+ T cells and CD8+ T cells from peripheral blood were sorted into separate populations.

The chain uses TRBV25-1 and TRBJ1-1, and 7 junctional nucleotides match TRBD1. The sample here was CD4+ or CD8+ T cells sorted from blood, taken in a trial of the OX40 agonist ivuxolimab. The TCR sequence derives from an adult with an advanced solid tumor such as melanoma, head and neck, liver or kidney cancer. In nucleotides, the sequence is TGTGCCAGCAGTGAACAGGGGGTGGGCACTGAAGCTTTCTTT. This yields the protein CASSEQGVGTEAFF. When the CDR3 is completed using the reference TRBV25-1 and TRBJ1-1 genes on either side, the full variable domain is EADIYQTPRYLVIGTGKKITLECSQTMGHDKMYWYQQDPGMELHLIHYSYGVNSTEKGDLSSESTVSRIRTEHFPLTLESARPSHTSQYLCASSEQGVGTEAFFGQGTRLTVV.